One and the same sample provided the 14 T cell receptor beta chains below, sequenced in a study of tumor-infiltrating lymphocytes in primary liver carcinoma. Unsorted whole blood yielded blood RNA, and germline DNA was extracted as well. With around 490 ng total RNA as template and a constant-region primer, TCR beta cDNA was made. Three nested multiplex PCR rounds, a slightly modified ARM-PCR, produced the libraries for TCR beta. Two initial PCR rounds of around 10 cycles each paired TRBV1-TRBV30 forward primers with a C-beta reverse primer. TCRdb re-analysed the multiplex PCR reads in MiXCR, keeping a single row per CDR3 protein. Among approximately 330,000 distinct CDR3 sequences listed, almost 65% were seen once. The sequencing sample was made of peripheral blood. Receptor source: a man in his forties with primary liver carcinoma and hepatitis B virus infection.

The genes are TRBV30 and TRBJ1-1, with D unresolved. Deletions cut 4 bases from V and 4 bases from J, with 16 bases between. Germline assignment: CDR1 GTSNPN and CDR2 SVGIG (reference sequence). The CDR3 length is 14 residues. The CDR3 sequence is CAWKRSRLVTEAFF. Written as DNA, the CDR3 is TGTGCCTGGAAGCGCTCTAGACTTGTCACTGAAGCTTTCTTT.

Of note for this clonotype: One junction end disagrees with the germline gene, perhaps due to a read error. The rearrangement links TRBV5-6 to TRBJ1-5, with TRBD1 identical over 7 bases. Per the germline V gene, CDR1 is SGHDT and CDR2 is YYEEEE. There are 15 residues in the CDR3. CDR3 DNA sequence: TGTGCAAGCAGCGCGGGACAGCGAGTCGATCAGCCCCAGCATTTT. Protein product: CASSAGQRVDQPQHF.

This chain's CDR3 is CASSSGTGANEQYF. The CDR3 DNA is TGTGCCAGCAGTTCCGGGACAGGGGCCAACGAGCAGTACTTC. The rearrangement uses TRBV5-5 and TRBJ2-7, with 10 bases fitting TRBD1. The CDR3 is made up of 14 amino acids. CDR1 is SGHKS and CDR2 is YYEKEE in the germline V gene (reference sequence). V was pared by 5 bases and J by 5 bases, with 7 bases of the junction left unmatched.

About this clonotype: A junction boundary mismatches the germline segment, possibly from a read error. The chain couples TRBV11-2 to TRBJ2-5; no reliable D call. The CDR3 consists of 16 residues. CDR1 and CDR2 (germline): SGHAT, FQNNGV. DNA for the CDR3: TGTGCCAGCAGCTTAGTCTTCGATTCTCCTCAAGAGTCCCAGTACTTC. Amino acid sequence: CASSLVFDSPQESQYF. Complete variable domain (other parts from reference TRBV11-2 and TRBJ2-5): EAGVAQSPRYKIIEKRQSVAFWCNPISGHATLYWYQQILGQGPKLLIQFQNNGVVDDSQLPKDRFSAERLKGVDSTLKIQPAKLEDSAVYLCASSLVFDSPQESQYFGPGTRLLVL.

This clonotype came up many times. This sequence joins TRBV4-2 and TRBJ2-2; 10 bases agree with TRBD2. J was trimmed by 4 bases and V by 0 bases; bases with no gene match: 2. Germline V lookup: CDR1 LGHNA, CDR2 YNFKEQ. The CDR3 has 16 amino acids. The CDR3 loop is CASSQDRLAGTGELFF. CDR3 in DNA: TGTGCCAGCAGCCAAGATCGACTAGCGGGCACCGGGGAGCTGTTTTTT.

In this sample, this clonotype turned up many times. The chain employs TRBV10-3 and TRBJ2-3; D is unresolved. The CDR3 runs 13 residues. Trimming removed 4 bases from V and 4 bases from J, with 9 bases in between. Germline-derived CDR1 and CDR2 are ENHRY and SYGVKD. The CDR3 coding sequence is TGTGCCATCAGTGTCGAGACGGCAGATACGCAGTATTTT. Residues: CAISVETADTQYF.

Comment on this clonotype: This sequence may be a read error, since a much larger clone differs from it by one base. The chain couples TRBV4-1 to TRBJ2-3; possible D gene TRBD1, 5 bases. This CDR3 region has 12 residues. Germline CDR1 reads MGHRA; CDR2 reads YSYEKL. CDR3 sequence reads: CASSQGGDMQYF. DNA of the CDR3: TGCGCCAGCAGCCAAGGGGGCGATATGCAGTATTTT.

The gene calls are TRBV11-2 and TRBJ2-7, with a possible D match to TRBD1 (5 bases). V lost 6 bases, J lost 0 bases, and 15 bases lay in between. Looked up from germline, CDR1 is SGHAT and CDR2 is FQNNGV. This CDR3 region has 15 residues. CDR3 in amino acids: CASSFQGRISYEQYF. CDR3 coding DNA: TGTGCCAGCAGTTTCCAGGGCCGTATCTCCTACGAGCAGTACTTC.

In the case of this clonotype: A much larger clone sits a single nucleotide away, making a read error possible. CDR3 region: CASRRGSNNEQFF. The CDR3 DNA is TGTGCCAGCAGGAGGGGCTCAAACAATGAGCAGTTCTTC. The genes are TRBV6-2 or TRBV6-3 and TRBJ2-1; either TRBD1 or TRBD2 may supply D (5 bases each). Trimming stripped 6 bases from V and 5 bases from J, with 11 bases between. CDR1 and CDR2 from the germline V gene are MNHEY and SVGEGT. The CDR3 length is 13 residues.

This clonotype was observed many times. The genes are TRBV30 and TRBJ1-1, with D uncertain. V was trimmed by 3 bases and J by 1 base, leaving 6 bases between them. CDR1 is GTSNPN, CDR2 SVGIG, per germline (reference sequence). CDR3 length equals 12 residues. The CDR3 spells CAWRLENTEAFF. CDR3 nucleotide sequence: TGTGCCTGGAGATTGGAGAACACTGAAGCTTTCTTT.

This clonotype was found a few times. This sequence may be a read error, since a much larger clone differs from it by one base. V and J are TRBV4-1 and TRBJ2-3; TRBD2 agrees at 14 bases. CDR3 length equals 16 residues. Germline assignment: CDR1 MGHRA and CDR2 YSYEKL. The CDR3: CASSQRLAGGLDMQYF. The CDR3 nucleotides read TGCGCCAGCAGCCAACGACTAGCGGGAGGGTTAGATATGCAGTATTTT.

J is TRBJ2-3 and V is TRBV20-1, with TRBD1 matching over 11 bases. Germline CDR1 and CDR2: DFQATT and SNEGSKA (reference sequence). CDR3 length: 15 residues. Trimming cost V 8 bases and J 4 bases; bases outside gene matches: 11. The CDR3 DNA is TGCAGTTCTATGGACAGGGGGCGATCCCCAGATACGCAGTATTTT. Protein product: CSSMDRGRSPDTQYF.

For this clonotype: With a much larger clone just one base away, this may be a read error. In nucleotides, the CDR3 is TGTGCCAGCAGTTACTCCAAGGGAGAGACCCAGTACTTC. This encodes CASSYSKGETQYF. V is TRBV6-2 or TRBV6-3 and J is TRBJ2-5; D gene ambiguous. The CDR3 has 13 amino acids. Germline CDR1 reads MNHEY; CDR2 reads SVGEGT. V was cut by 0 bases and J by 4 bases, with 6 bases left in between.

The chain is built from TRBV5-1 and TRBJ2-6, with TRBD1 matching over 12 bases. There are 20 residues in the CDR3. V lost 6 bases, J lost 0 bases, and 13 bases stayed unmatched. The V gene's germline CDR1 is SGHRS and CDR2 YFSETQ. CDR3 region: CASKDTIWDRGHSGANVLTF. CDR3 nucleotide sequence: TGCGCCAGCAAAGACACGATCTGGGACAGGGGGCACTCTGGGGCCAACGTCCTGACTTTC.